These 15 T cell receptor beta chains share one sample of origin, sequenced in a study of control samples from healthy donors and cancer patients. The protocol was immunoSEQ multiplex PCR, while the TCRdb copy is restricted to in-frame clones and leaves out a portion. Of about 99,000 clones listed, 75% to 90% were seen once; the top ten hold approximately 20%. Sequenced sample: PBMCs. The receptors were sampled from a man in his sixties with lung cancer.

Turning to this clone: This same CDR3 is encoded by further DNA sequences in the sample. This chain links TRBV30 with TRBJ1-1; D call uncertain. Trimming removed 0 bases from V and 0 bases from J, with 5 bases in between. This CDR3 has 13 residues. Germline assignment: CDR1 GTSNPN and CDR2 SVGIG (reference sequence). Here the CDR3 DNA reads TGTGCCTGGAGTGTACTCTTGAACACTGAAGCTTTCTTT. This encodes CAWSVLLNTEAFF.

This CDR3 is CASSLGPQSHQETQYF. DNA for the CDR3: TGCGCCAGCAGCTTGGGTCCTCAGTCACATCAAGAGACCCAGTACTTC. The chain employs TRBV5-1 and TRBJ2-5; the D is unclear. With 0 bases removed from V and 2 bases from J, the gap between germline ends came to 14 bases. The CDR3 has 16 amino acids. Per the germline V gene, CDR1 is SGHRS and CDR2 is YFSETQ.

This clone was recorded a few times. V and J are TRBV5-1 and TRBJ2-5; no clear D. The CDR3 runs 14 residues. With 0 bases removed from V and 5 bases from J, the gap between germline ends came to 11 bases. CDR1 is SGHRS, CDR2 YFSETQ, per germline. CDR3 sequence reads: CASSLGSQDETQYF. The DNA of the CDR3 is TGCGCCAGCAGCTTGGGGTCGCAAGATGAGACCCAGTACTTC. Full variable domain (rest looked up from reference TRBV5-1 and TRBJ2-5): KAGVTQTPRYLIKTRGQQVTLSCSPISGHRSVSWYQQTPGQGLQFLFEYFSETQRNKGNFPGRFSGRQFSNSRSEMNVSTLELGDSALYLCASSLGSQDETQYFGPGTRLLVL.

The rearrangement uses TRBV3-1 (or the pseudogene TRBV3-2) and TRBJ2-1; D call uncertain. V was pared by 2 bases and J by 5 bases, with 4 bases between. The CDR3 runs to 12 residues. Germline CDR1 is LGHDT and CDR2 is YNNKEL (reference sequence). CDR3 sequence: CASSQLDNEQFF. CDR3 sequence (DNA): TGTGCCAGCAGCCAACTGGACAATGAGCAGTTCTTC.

This chain links TRBV12-3 or TRBV12-4 with TRBJ1-2, with no clear D. CDR3 length: 12 amino acids. V was pared by 6 bases and J by 0 bases, with 5 bases between. The chain's CDR3 is CASSTANYGYTF. For the CDR3, the DNA is TGTGCCAGCAGCACGGCTAACTATGGCTACACCTTC.

This chain uses TRBV5-8 with TRBJ2-3; perhaps D is TRBD1 or TRBD2 (5 bases each). The germline V gene has CDR1 SGHTS and CDR2 YDEGEE. There are 13 residues in the CDR3. Trimming pared 7 bases from V and 4 bases from J, leaving 13 bases between. In DNA form, the CDR3 reads TGTGCCAGCGGGGGAAATCTCGCAGATACGCAGTATTTT. Its translation: CASGGNLADTQYF.

The chain recombines TRBV3-1 (or the pseudogene TRBV3-2) with TRBJ2-1; the D is unclear. Trimming left V 0 bases short and J 4 bases short, with 10 bases between. Germline V gene sequence: CDR1 LGHDT, CDR2 YNNKEL (reference sequence). The CDR3 has 15 residues. For the CDR3, the DNA is TGTGCCAGCAGCCAAGATCGGTGGCAGTACAATGAGCAGTTCTTC. Translation: CASSQDRWQYNEQFF.

The chain joins TRBV2 to TRBJ2-7; D tentatively reads TRBD1 or TRBD2 (5 bases each). Germline values: CDR1 SNHLY, CDR2 FYNNEI. The CDR3 consists of 13 residues. V was trimmed by 2 bases and J by 6 bases, leaving 11 bases between them. For the CDR3, the DNA is TGTGCCAGCAGTGAAACAGGACGGGGCGAGCAGTACGTC. It is translated as CASSETGRGEQYV.

The rearrangement uses TRBV5-1 and TRBJ2-6; TRBD1 or TRBD2 may be the D gene (5 bases each). Looked up from germline, CDR1 is SGHRS and CDR2 is YFSETQ. The V gene lost 1 base and the J gene lost 3 bases, with 17 bases spanning the gap. This CDR3 contains 18 residues. The CDR3 bases are TGCGCCAGCAGCTTGAGGTCGGGGCAGGGAAGTGGGGCCAACGTCCTGACTTTC. Translation gives CASSLRSGQGSGANVLTF.

This clone occurred once. This chain links TRBV18 with TRBJ1-1; 9 bases are a match to TRBD1. Germline V CDR1 and CDR2: KGHSH, LQKENI. The CDR3 extends over 23 amino acids. V shed 2 bases, J shed 3 bases, and the junction held 28 bases outside the gene matches. This CDR3 is CASSPDSWFQGTGGAFYYTEAFF. The CDR3 DNA sequence: TGTGCCAGCTCACCAGATTCGTGGTTCCAAGGTACAGGGGGCGCTTTTTATTACACTGAAGCTTTCTTT.

In this sample, this clone is medium-sized. The rearrangement links TRBV4-1 to TRBJ1-6; tentative D call: TRBD1 (6 bases). The CDR3 spans 17 residues. The V gene lost 1 base and the J gene lost 0 bases, with 10 bases spanning the gap. Per the germline V gene, CDR1 is MGHRA and CDR2 is YSYEKL. The CDR3 is CASSQGTASSYNSPLHF. Here the CDR3 DNA reads TGCGCCAGCAGCCAAGGGACAGCGAGCTCCTATAATTCACCCCTCCACTTT.

DNA of the CDR3: TGTGCCAGCAGCTTAGCCGGGACAAGACTGGATGGCTACACCTTC. Its protein product is CASSLAGTRLDGYTF. The chain joins TRBV7-9 to TRBJ1-2; D is possibly TRBD1 (6 bases). The CDR3 covers 15 residues. The germline V gene has CDR1 SEHNR and CDR2 FQNEAQ (reference sequence). V was shortened by 0 bases and J by 6 bases, with 14 bases between the two germline ends.

The chain carries TRBV18 and TRBJ2-7; the match to TRBD1 covers 9 bases. The CDR3 extends over 18 amino acids. CDR1 is KGHSH, CDR2 LQKENI, per germline. The trim removed 4 bases at V and 0 bases at J, leaving 13 bases unmatched. CDR3: CASSQTGTGFLGSYEQYV. CDR3 bases: TGTGCCAGCTCACAAACCGGGACAGGGTTCTTGGGCTCCTACGAGCAGTACGTC.

The chain combines TRBV4-1 with TRBJ1-1; D is unclear. CDR3 size: 15 residues. V lost 1 base to trimming and J lost 5 bases, with 14 bases between them. The germline gives CDR1 MGHRA, CDR2 YSYEKL. CDR3 DNA: TGCGCCAGCAGCCAAGGTACAGTGGTTGGAACTGAAGCTTTCTTT. It is translated as CASSQGTVVGTEAFF.

The chain recombines TRBV9 with TRBJ2-2, with 8 bases that match TRBD1. The V and J ends lost 0 bases and 2 bases, in that order; junction bases with no gene match: 3. The germline V gene has CDR1 SGDLS and CDR2 YYNGEE. This CDR3 spans 16 amino acids. The CDR3 spells CASSVGAGGNTGELFF. CDR3 coding DNA: TGTGCCAGCAGCGTAGGGGCAGGGGGCAACACCGGGGAGCTGTTTTTT.